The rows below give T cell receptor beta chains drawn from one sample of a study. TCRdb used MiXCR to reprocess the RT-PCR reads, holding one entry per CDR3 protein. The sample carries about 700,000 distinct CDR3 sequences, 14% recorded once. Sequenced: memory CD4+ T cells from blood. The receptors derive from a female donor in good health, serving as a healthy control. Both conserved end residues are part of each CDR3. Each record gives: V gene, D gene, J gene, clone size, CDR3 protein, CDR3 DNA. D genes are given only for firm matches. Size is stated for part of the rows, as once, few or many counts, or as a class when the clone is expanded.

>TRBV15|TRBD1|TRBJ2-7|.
CATSRDRGQGGYEQYF
TGTGCCACCAGCAGAGATCGGGGACAGGGAGGATACGAGCAGTACTTC
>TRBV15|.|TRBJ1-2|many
CATSRGTGLGYTF
TGTGCCACCAGCAGAGGTACAGGCCTTGGCTACACCTTC
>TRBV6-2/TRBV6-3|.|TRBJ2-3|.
CASSYDTSQYF
TGTGCCAGCAGTTACGATACCTCGCAGTATTTT
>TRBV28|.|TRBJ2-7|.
CASSSGGVPYEQYF
TGTGCCAGCAGTAGCGGAGGGGTCCCCTACGAGCAGTACTTC
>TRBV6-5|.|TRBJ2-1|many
CASSKGGGHYNEQFF
TGTGCCAGCAGTAAAGGGGGGGGGCATTACAATGAGCAGTTCTTC
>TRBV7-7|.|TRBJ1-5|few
CASSFYRGNSNQPQHF
TGTGCTAGCAGCTTTTACCGGGGTAATAGCAATCAGCCCCAGCATTTT
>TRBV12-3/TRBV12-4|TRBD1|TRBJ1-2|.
CASMGQGAGGYTF
TGTGCCAGCATGGGACAGGGGGCGGGTGGCTACACCTTC
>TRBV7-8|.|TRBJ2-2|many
CASSLVWGTNTGELFF
TGTGCCAGCAGCTTAGTTTGGGGGACGAACACCGGGGAGCTGTTTTTT
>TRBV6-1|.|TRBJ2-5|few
CASRVTAYQETQYF
TGTGCCAGCCGTGTGACAGCGTACCAAGAGACCCAGTACTTC
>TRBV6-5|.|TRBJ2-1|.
CASTQPGGGGEQFF
TGTGCCAGCACCCAACCAGGGGGCGGGGGTGAGCAGTTCTTC
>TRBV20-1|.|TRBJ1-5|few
CSAMGGLGNQPQHF
TGCAGTGCTATGGGGGGATTAGGCAATCAGCCCCAGCATTTT
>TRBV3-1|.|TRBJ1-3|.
CASSQAYRESGNTIYF
TGTGCCAGCAGCCAAGCCTACAGGGAGTCCGGAAACACCATATATTTT
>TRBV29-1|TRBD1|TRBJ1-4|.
CSALRTGSDEKLFF
TGCAGCGCTTTGAGGACAGGGTCTGATGAAAAACTGTTTTTT
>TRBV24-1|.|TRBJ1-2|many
CATSDRTAPQGSGYTF
TGTGCCACCAGTGACAGGACAGCTCCCCAGGGGAGTGGCTACACCTTC
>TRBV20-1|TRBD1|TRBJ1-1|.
CSATGGADTEAFF
TGCAGTGCAACAGGGGGCGCAGACACTGAAGCTTTCTTT
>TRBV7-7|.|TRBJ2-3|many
CASSLSGHSTDTQYF
TGTGCCAGCAGCTTATCGGGACATAGCACAGATACGCAGTATTTT
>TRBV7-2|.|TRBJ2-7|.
CASSLRRQYEQYF
TGTGCCAGCAGCTTACGGAGGCAATACGAGCAGTACTTC
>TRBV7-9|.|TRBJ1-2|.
CASSTHMGGANYGYTF
TGTGCCAGCAGCACCCACATGGGAGGGGCTAACTATGGCTACACCTTC
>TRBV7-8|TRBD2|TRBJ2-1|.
CASSSASGNLYNEQFF
TGTGCCAGCAGCTCCGCTAGCGGGAACCTTTACAATGAGCAGTTCTTC
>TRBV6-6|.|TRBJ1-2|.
CASSYRQEANYGYTF
TGTGCCAGCAGTTACCGACAAGAAGCTAACTATGGCTACACCTTC
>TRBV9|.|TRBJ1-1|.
CASSGPQTMNTEAFF
TGTGCCAGCAGCGGGCCCCAGACGATGAACACTGAAGCTTTCTTT
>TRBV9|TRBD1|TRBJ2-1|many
CASSDRQGGSSYNEQFF
TGTGCCAGCAGCGACCGACAGGGCGGTAGCTCCTACAATGAGCAGTTCTTC
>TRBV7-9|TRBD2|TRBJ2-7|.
CASSLAGLAGRYEQYF
TGTGCCAGCAGCTTAGCTGGACTAGCGGGAAGGTACGAGCAGTACTTC
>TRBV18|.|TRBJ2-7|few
CASSPKNEQYF
TGTGCCAGCTCACCGAAGAACGAGCAGTACTTC
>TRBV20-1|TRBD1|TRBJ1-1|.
CSALGTGGLNTEAFF
TGCAGTGCCCTCGGGACAGGGGGCCTGAACACTGAAGCTTTCTTT
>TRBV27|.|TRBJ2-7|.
CASRLNRYSYEQYF
TGTGCCAGCAGACTTAACAGATATTCCTACGAGCAGTACTTC
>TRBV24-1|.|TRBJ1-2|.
CATSGPGTDNYGYTF
TGTGCCACCAGTGGGCCAGGGACTGATAACTATGGCTACACCTTC
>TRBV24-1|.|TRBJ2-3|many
CATSRGITQYF
TGTGCCACCAGTCGAGGGATAACGCAGTATTTT
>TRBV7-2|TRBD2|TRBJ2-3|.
CASSPSGRALDTQYF
TGTGCCAGCAGCCCTAGCGGGAGGGCTCTGGATACGCAGTATTTT
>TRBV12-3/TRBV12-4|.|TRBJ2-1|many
CASSLTQVRGFDNEQFF
TGTGCCAGCAGTTTGACACAAGTCCGAGGGTTCGACAATGAGCAGTTCTTC
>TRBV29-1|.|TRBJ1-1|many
CSVEMNTEAFF
TGCAGCGTTGAAATGAACACTGAAGCTTTCTTT
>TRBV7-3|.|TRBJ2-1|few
CASSLAGIDNEQFF
TGTGCCAGCAGCTTAGCGGGGATAGACAATGAGCAGTTCTTC
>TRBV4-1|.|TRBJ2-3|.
CASSREGVGRVTDTQYF
TGCGCCAGCAGCCGCGAGGGGGTCGGCAGGGTTACAGATACGCAGTATTTT